This TCR beta chain originates from a study of shared clonotypes between healthy human individuals. Trimming removed 7 bases from V and 2 bases from J, with 15 bases in between. The CDR3 has 14 amino acids. Germline assignment: CDR1 MNHNY and CDR2 SVGAGI (reference sequence). Cells designated naive CD8 were CD45RO-negative and were positively selected for CCR7, with terminally differentiated effector memory CD45RA+ cells excluded. TCRdb keeps only in-frame clones here, not all; method: immunoSEQ multiplex PCR. The sample shows approximately 2,200,000 clones, more than 85% of them seen only once. V gene TRBV6-6 combines with J gene TRBJ2-7; D may be TRBD1 (6 bases). The source material was naive CD8+ T cells from PBMCs. The clonotype was recovered from a man younger than 35 in good health. Some clones in this sample may be carry-over from other donors' samples. This CDR3 reads CASNLLGQTYEQYF. CDR3 nucleotide sequence: TGTGCCAGCAATTTACTCGGACAGACCTACGAGCAGTACTTC.